Below, one T cell receptor (beta chain) is given with its context. This sample was taken from a study of identical twins. V lost 6 bases to trimming and J lost 9 bases; unmatched junction nucleotides: 9. This CDR3 spans 13 amino acids. The germline gives CDR1 MNHNS, CDR2 SASEGT. TCRdb re-analysed the 5' RACE reads in MiXCR, keeping a single row per CDR3 protein. Of over 600,000 distinct CDR3 sequences listed, around 20% are singletons. The same sample was also studied in work on T cells expressing NK-cell markers. That report notes: Seven HCMV-seropositive donors and one seronegative donor made up the eight sequenced donors.

This receptor was identified in a woman in her late teens or twenties in good health. This chain uses TRBV6-1 with TRBJ2-7, with 9 bases lining up with TRBD1. Sequencing was carried out using PBMCs. CDR3 protein: CASRPGQGLRQYF. The CDR3 coding sequence is TGTGCCAGCAGGCCGGGACAGGGCCTACGGCAGTACTTC.